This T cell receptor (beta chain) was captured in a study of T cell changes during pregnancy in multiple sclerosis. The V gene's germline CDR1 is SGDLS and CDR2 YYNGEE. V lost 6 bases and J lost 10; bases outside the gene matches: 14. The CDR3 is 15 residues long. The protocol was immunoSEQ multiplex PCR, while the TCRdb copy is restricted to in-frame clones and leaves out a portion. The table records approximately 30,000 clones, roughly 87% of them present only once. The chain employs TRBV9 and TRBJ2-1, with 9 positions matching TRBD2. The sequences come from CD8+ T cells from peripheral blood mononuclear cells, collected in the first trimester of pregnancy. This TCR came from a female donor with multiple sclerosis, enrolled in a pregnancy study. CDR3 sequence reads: CASTGTSGSLSEQFF. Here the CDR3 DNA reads TGTGCCAGCACCGGTACTAGCGGGTCTCTTAGCGAGCAGTTCTTC.